A selection of T cell receptor beta chains follows, all from one sample in a study of blood T cell repertoires in COVID-19. Sequencing used immunoSEQ multiplex PCR; TCRdb keeps in-frame clones, though not all of them. Of tens of thousands of clones listed, approximately 86% were seen once; the top ten hold roughly 30%. The sequencing input was peripheral blood. These receptors were taken from a woman aged 80 or over with acute or convalescent COVID-19. CDR3s include the opening cysteine and the closing phenylalanine or tryptophan. The D gene is left open where the match is weak. Not all rows give a size; the values are once, few, many and, for expanded clones, a class.

>TRBJ2-4|NA|TRBD1|TRBV5-1
TGCGCCAGCAATCCTGGACAGGGGGAAAACATTCAGTACTTC
CASNPGQGENIQYF
>TRBJ2-1|NA|NA|TRBV10-3
TGTGCCATCAGTGTACTACTAGGGAATGAGCAGTTCTTC
CAISVLLGNEQFF
>TRBJ2-7|NA|NA|TRBV7-9
TGTGCCAGCAGCCAGCAAACCAGGGGATCCCCCGAGCAGTACTTC
CASSQQTRGSPEQYF
>TRBJ1-4|NA|TRBD1|TRBV2
TGTGCCAGCAGTGAAAGGACAGGGGTCAATGAAAAACTGTTTTTT
CASSERTGVNEKLFF
>TRBJ2-3|NA|TRBD2|TRBV27
TGTGCCAGCAGCACTAGCGGGCGGGGAGTTTGGGATACGCAGTATTTT
CASSTSGRGVWDTQYF
>TRBJ2-2|NA|TRBD2|TRBV24-1
TGTGCCACCCGGACTAGCGGGTACGAGGGCGGGGAGCTGTTTTTT
CATRTSGYEGGELFF
>TRBJ2-1|NA|TRBD2|TRBV3-1/TRBV3-2
TGTGCCAGCAGCCAAAGAAGTGGGAGGGCGGGGAATGAGCAGTTCTTC
CASSQRSGRAGNEQFF
>TRBJ2-7|NA|NA|TRBV29-1
TGCAGCGTTGAAGACTCGAGCTCCTACGAGCAGTACTTC
CSVEDSSSYEQYF
>TRBJ2-5|NA|TRBD1|TRBV5-1
TGCGCCAGCAGCTTGGGAGACAGGGTTGTGGAGACCCAGTACTTC
CASSLGDRVVETQYF
>TRBJ1-2|NA|NA|TRBV5-1
TGCGCCAGCAGCCTGGCTTGGCAGGGTTATGGCTACACCTTC
CASSLAWQGYGYTF
>TRBJ1-4|NA|NA|TRBV1
TGCACCAGCAGCCAAGAGGACCAGGGGAGTGAAAAACTGTTTTTT
CTSSQEDQGSEKLFF
>TRBJ2-2|NA|NA|TRBV21-1
TGTGCCAGCAGCAAAAGGGGCCGAGAGGCCGGGGAGCTGTTTTTT
CASSKRGREAGELFF
>TRBJ2-7|few|TRBD1|TRBV9
TGTGCCAGCAGCGCCTCCCAGGGGGCTCTCGAGCAGTACTTC
CASSASQGALEQYF